These 26 T cell receptor beta chains share one sample of origin, sequenced in a study of T cell repertoires in cytomegalovirus infection. One entry per CDR3 protein results from TCRdb running MiXCR on the reads. The data contain roughly 720,000 distinct CDR3 sequences, 35% to 40% of them seen just once; the ten biggest clones take up 2.5% to 3.5%. Sequenced: PBMCs. These receptors were taken from a human donor in good health (CMV status not recorded). Some clones in this sample may be carry-over from other donors' samples.

V and J are TRBV7-2 and TRBJ2-2; 8 bases map to TRBD2. J gave up 1 base and V 4 bases, and 8 bases lay outside the gene matches. The CDR3 totals 17 residues. Germline V lookup: CDR1 SGHTA, CDR2 FQGNSA. The CDR3 protein is CASSSWTSQKNTGELFF. The CDR3 nucleotides read TGTGCCAGCAGCTCCTGGACTAGCCAAAAGAACACCGGGGAGCTGTTTTTT.

The chain uses TRBV6-8 and TRBJ2-7, with a weak D call TRBD1 (5 bases). Germline V gene data show CDR1 as MNHGY and CDR2 as SAAAGT. This CDR3 is built from 18 residues. Trimming stripped 2 bases from V and 3 bases from J, with 23 bases between. The CDR3 loop is CASSYKTGPPPRDYEQYF. The CDR3 DNA is TGTGCCAGCAGTTACAAGACGGGCCCTCCACCCAGGGACTACGAGCAGTACTTC.

The chain joins TRBV7-1 to TRBJ2-7, with D perhaps TRBD2 (6 bases). TRBV7-1 belongs to the ORF category, with a function that is uncertain. The CDR3 has 13 amino acids. Trimming left V 5 bases short and J 7 bases short, with 15 bases between. The CDR3 loop is CASSPGGYWEQYF. CDR3 sequence (DNA): TGTGCCAGCAGCCCCGGGGGTTATTGGGAGCAGTACTTC.

The chain combines TRBV10-2 with TRBJ2-3; D uncertain. CDR3 length equals 11 residues. Germline lookup yields CDR1 WSHSY and CDR2 SAAADI. V was trimmed by 3 bases and J by 10 bases, leaving 8 bases between them. The CDR3 here is CASSDGRAQYF. The DNA for the CDR3 is TGCGCCAGCAGTGATGGACGTGCGCAGTATTTT.

The V and J genes are TRBV5-6 and TRBJ1-5; D is unclear. CDR3 size: 13 residues. Deletions cut 3 bases from V and 4 bases from J, with 8 bases between. Germline V lookup: CDR1 SGHDT, CDR2 YYEEEE. Written as DNA, the CDR3 is TGTGCCAGCAGCTCCGCGCGGAATCAGCCCCAGCATTTT. The encoded protein is CASSSARNQPQHF.

On this clonotype itself: This sequence may be a read error, since a much larger clone differs from it by one base. V is TRBV7-2 and J is TRBJ2-2; no firm D call. This CDR3 spans 12 amino acids. Germline loops: CDR1 SGHTA, CDR2 FQGNSA. The CDR3 protein is CAISLVHRELFF. In nucleotides, the CDR3 is TGTGCCATCAGCTTAGTTCACCGGGAGCTGTTTTTT.

This clonotype came up many times. CDR3 bases: TGTGCCAGCAGCTATCTAGCGGGGGACTCCTACGAGCAGTACTTC. As protein: CASSYLAGDSYEQYF. The gene calls are TRBV7-9 and TRBJ2-7, with 10 nucleotides matching TRBD2. This CDR3 has 15 amino acids. The V and J ends lost 4 bases and 0 bases, in that order; junction bases with no gene match: 3. CDR1 is SEHNR and CDR2 is FQNEAQ in the germline V gene (reference sequence).

The chain links TRBV28 to TRBJ1-4; unclear D gene. Germline values: CDR1 MDHEN, CDR2 SYDVKM. V was trimmed by 3 bases and J by 8 bases, leaving 16 bases between them. The CDR3 consists of 15 residues. The CDR3: CASSFHAIVKEKLFF. CDR3 DNA sequence: TGTGCCAGCAGTTTCCACGCGATCGTAAAGGAAAAACTGTTTTTT.

This chain links TRBV7-9 with TRBJ2-1, with D unresolved. The germline CDR1 and CDR2 sequences are SEHNR and FQNEAQ (reference sequence). The CDR3 loop spans 16 amino acids. Trimming took off 5 bases at V and 4 bases at J, with 18 bases between the two ends. The DNA for the CDR3 is TGTGCCAGCAGCGGCGCGGAAGTTTTGGGGTACAATGAGCAGTTCTTC. Amino acid sequence: CASSGAEVLGYNEQFF.

This clonotype appeared a few times. CDR3 sequence (DNA): TGTGCCAGCAGTGACTCGGACAGGGGCCCTCCCTATGGCTACACCTTC. Residues: CASSDSDRGPPYGYTF. The V call is TRBV6-4, the J call TRBJ1-2, with 9 nucleotides matching TRBD1. Germline loops: CDR1 MRHNA, CDR2 SNTAGT. The CDR3 totals 16 residues. V lost 0 bases and J lost 4; bases outside the gene matches: 6.

This clonotype was observed at least ten times. The chain recombines TRBV7-8 with TRBJ2-2, with unresolved D. From germline, CDR1 is SGHVS and CDR2 FQNEAQ. The CDR3 has 14 residues. The ends were cut back, 3 bases at V and 9 bases at J, with 14 bases in the middle. The DNA of the CDR3 is TGTGCCAGCAGCTTCGGGTCCCTCGTCCGGGAGCTGTTTTTT. This translates into CASSFGSLVRELFF.

This clonotype was seen only a few times. V is TRBV28 and J is TRBJ2-7; 8 nucleotides agree with TRBD1. The CDR3 runs 14 residues. Germline V gene lookup returns CDR1 MDHEN and CDR2 SYDVKM. The trim removed 6 bases at V and 3 bases at J, leaving 7 bases unmatched. The CDR3, as DNA: TGTGCCAGCAGGTCGGGGGACAGGAACTACGAGCAGTACTTC. It specifies CASRSGDRNYEQYF.

A remark on this clonotype: A much bigger clone sits one base away, suggesting this may be a read error. The rearrangement joins TRBV7-2 to TRBJ1-1, with 8 bases lining up with TRBD1. The CDR3 is made up of 16 amino acids. CDR1 and CDR2 (germline): SGHTA, FQGNSA. Trimming took 5 bases from V and 7 from J; bases not matched to a gene: 15. The CDR3 here is CASSPSQGAKRGEAFF. CDR3 in DNA: TGTGCCAGCAGCCCGAGTCAGGGGGCGAAGAGGGGTGAAGCTTTCTTT.

This chain connects TRBV20-1 to TRBJ1-5; weak D call: TRBD1 (5 bases). Germline values: CDR1 DFQATT, CDR2 SNEGSKA (reference sequence). The germline V and J ends were trimmed by 2 bases and 3 bases, with 11 bases remaining between them. The length of the CDR3 is 14 residues. CDR3 coding DNA: TGCAGTGCTAGAAGGGGAGCGGACAATCAGCCCCAGCATTTT. This gives the protein CSARRGADNQPQHF.

The chain carries TRBV5-1 and TRBJ1-1, with D uncertain. The CDR3 has 15 residues. The germline V gene has CDR1 SGHRS and CDR2 YFSETQ. V was shortened by 0 bases and J by 0 bases, with 9 bases between the two germline ends. CDR3 region: CASSLDGIMNTEAFF. The CDR3 nucleotides are TGCGCCAGCAGCTTGGATGGGATCATGAACACTGAAGCTTTCTTT. Variable domain in full (rest from reference TRBV5-1 and TRBJ1-1): KAGVTQTPRYLIKTRGQQVTLSCSPISGHRSVSWYQQTPGQGLQFLFEYFSETQRNKGNFPGRFSGRQFSNSRSEMNVSTLELGDSALYLCASSLDGIMNTEAFFGQGTRLTVV.

This clonotype was detected ten times or more. The chain uses TRBV7-2 and TRBJ2-2; D unclear. Trimming pared 2 bases from V and 6 bases from J, leaving 7 bases between. The CDR3 totals 13 residues. Germline V gives CDR1 SGHTA, CDR2 FQGNSA. The CDR3 nucleotides read TGTGCCAGCAGCTTAACGTATTCCGGGGAGCTGTTTTTT. It yields the protein CASSLTYSGELFF.

In its sample, this clonotype was seen a few times. This chain links TRBV25-1 with TRBJ2-5; no firm D call. Per germline, CDR1 MGHDK and CDR2 SYGVNS. The germline V and J ends were trimmed by 6 bases and 0 bases, with 11 bases remaining between them. The CDR3 covers 14 residues. The CDR3 DNA is TGTGCCAGCAGGCTCAAGGATTACCAAGAGACCCAGTACTTC. Protein product: CASRLKDYQETQYF.

The table lists this clonotype with many counts. This chain joins TRBV7-2 and TRBJ2-1; no definite D call. V shed 4 bases and J shed 9 bases, with 13 bases lying between them. There are 13 residues in the CDR3. Germline CDR1 and CDR2: SGHTA and FQGNSA. For the CDR3, the DNA is TGTGCCAGCAGCTCGCCCCCGCGAATTGAGCAGTTCTTC. This translates into CASSSPPRIEQFF. The full variable domain, in which reference TRBV7-2 and TRBJ2-1 provide the parts outside the CDR3, is GAGVSQSPSNKVTEKGKDVELRCDPISGHTALYWYRQSLGQGLEFLIYFQGNSAPDKSGLPSDRFSAERTGGSVSTLTIQRTQQEDSAVYLCASSSPPRIEQFFGPGTRLTVL.

The chain uses TRBV20-1 and TRBJ1-5; 8 bases map to TRBD1. Germline-derived CDR1 and CDR2 are DFQATT and SNEGSKA (reference sequence). V lost 2 bases and J lost 7; bases outside the gene matches: 10. The CDR3 sequence is 15 residues long. CDR3 coding DNA: TGCAGTGCTAGACTTCGGACAGGGCCACGGCAGCCCCAGCATTTT. It specifies CSARLRTGPRQPQHF.

Only a few counts were recorded for this clonotype. The chain couples TRBV6-1 to TRBJ2-6; 8 nucleotides align to TRBD1. The germline CDR1 and CDR2 sequences are MNHNS and SASEGT. The CDR3 covers 17 residues. Trimming took 6 bases from V and 3 from J; bases not matched to a gene: 10. The CDR3 here is CASRKGQGLLGANVLTF. The CDR3 bases are TGTGCCAGCAGGAAAGGACAGGGCCTACTTGGGGCCAACGTCCTGACTTTC.

The chain is built from TRBV12-3 or TRBV12-4 and TRBJ2-1; weak D call: TRBD2 (5 bases). The CDR3 loop spans 13 amino acids. The V end was cut by 5 bases, the J end by 5 bases, with 10 bases between. CDR3 coding DNA: TGTGCCAGCAGTCCCCGGGGAGACAATGAGCAGTTCTTC. Translating gives CASSPRGDNEQFF.

This clonotype has a handful of counts. The chain employs TRBV7-9 and TRBJ1-1; D might be TRBD1 (5 bases). The germline V and J ends were trimmed by 2 bases and 5 bases, with 18 bases remaining between them. The CDR3 runs 16 residues. Germline CDR1 is SEHNR and CDR2 is FQNEAQ (reference sequence). This CDR3 is CASSLTLGSGATEAFF. The CDR3 coding sequence is TGTGCCAGCAGCTTAACTTTAGGCTCTGGGGCAACTGAAGCTTTCTTT.

The V call is TRBV20-1, the J call TRBJ1-1; unclear D gene. V lost 4 bases and J 1 base, leaving 10 bases between the germline ends. The CDR3 consists of 13 residues. The V gene's germline CDR1 is DFQATT and CDR2 SNEGSKA (reference sequence). The chain's CDR3 is CSAKPSGNTEAFF. CDR3 nucleotides: TGCAGTGCTAAGCCCTCAGGGAACACTGAAGCTTTCTTT.

The chain carries TRBV11-2 and TRBJ2-7; D perhaps matches TRBD2 (5 bases). The V gene lost 0 bases and the J gene lost 3 bases, with 9 bases spanning the gap. The CDR3 is 14 amino acids. Germline V gene sequence: CDR1 SGHAT, CDR2 FQNNGV. In DNA, the CDR3 is TGTGCCAGCAGCTTAGAACTAGGTTACTACGAGCAGTACTTC. Translating it yields CASSLELGYYEQYF.

With respect to this clonotype: This may be a read error, as it is one base from a much larger clone. This chain uses TRBV6-5 with TRBJ2-1, with D perhaps TRBD2 (5 bases). Germline-derived CDR1 and CDR2 are MNHEY and SVGAGI. Trimming cost V 8 bases and J 3 bases, with 17 bases left between them. The CDR3 runs 15 residues. The CDR3 loop reads CASCRDRELYNEQFF. The CDR3 DNA follows: TGTGCCAGCTGTCGGGATAGGGAACTCTACAATGAGCAGTTCTTC.

This clonotype is a singleton in its sample. One end of the junction does not line up with germline, which may come from a read error. This chain uses TRBV7-6 with TRBJ2-1, with D possibly matching TRBD1 (5 bases). Germline lookup yields CDR1 SGHVS and CDR2 FNYEAQ. The CDR3 length is 16 residues. CDR3 nucleotides: TGTGCCAGCAGCCTCCTAACGAGACAGATTAACAATGACCAGTTCTTC. It yields the protein CASSLLTRQINNDQFF.